A single T cell receptor (beta chain) is shown here with its context. Its antigen remains unidentified. Germline CDR1 MNHEY, CDR2 SMNVEV (reference sequence). V lost 2 bases and J lost 9, with 16 bases in between. The CDR3 runs to 14 residues. These data originate in a study of cytomegalovirus exposure and HLA in healthy donors. General study findings and limits: Earlier results showed most TCR beta V segments being productive about 87% or about 30% of the time.

This PCR relied on a set of 60 Vbeta primers and 13 Jbeta primers. The repertoire was sequenced with immunoSEQ multiplex PCR; TCRdb's copy has only in-frame clones and lacks some. The table lists roughly 200,000 clones, approximately 85% of them singletons. This clonotype originated in a woman aged 35 to 49 in good health and CMV-seronegative. The chain is built from TRBV27 and TRBJ2-5; D might be TRBD1 (6 bases). Sequencing was carried out using PBMCs. The CDR3 DNA reads as TGTGCCAGCAGTTTAGCAGGACAGTCCCAACCCCAGTACTTC. Translating gives CASSLAGQSQPQYF.